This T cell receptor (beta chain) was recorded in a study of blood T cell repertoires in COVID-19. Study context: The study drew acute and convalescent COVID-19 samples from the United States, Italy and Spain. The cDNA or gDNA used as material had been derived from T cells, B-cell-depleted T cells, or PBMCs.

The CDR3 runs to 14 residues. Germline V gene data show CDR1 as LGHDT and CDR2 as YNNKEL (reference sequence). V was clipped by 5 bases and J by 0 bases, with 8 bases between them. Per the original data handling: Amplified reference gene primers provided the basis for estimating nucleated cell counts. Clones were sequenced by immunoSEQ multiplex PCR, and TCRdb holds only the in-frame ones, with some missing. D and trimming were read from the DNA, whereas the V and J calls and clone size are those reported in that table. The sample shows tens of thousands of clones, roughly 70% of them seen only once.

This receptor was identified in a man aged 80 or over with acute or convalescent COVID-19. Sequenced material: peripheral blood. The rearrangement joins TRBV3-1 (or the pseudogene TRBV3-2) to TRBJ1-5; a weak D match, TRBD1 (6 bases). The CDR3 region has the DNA TGTGCCAGCAGCAACAGGGTTAGCAATCAGCCCCAGCATTTT. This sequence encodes CASSNRVSNQPQHF.